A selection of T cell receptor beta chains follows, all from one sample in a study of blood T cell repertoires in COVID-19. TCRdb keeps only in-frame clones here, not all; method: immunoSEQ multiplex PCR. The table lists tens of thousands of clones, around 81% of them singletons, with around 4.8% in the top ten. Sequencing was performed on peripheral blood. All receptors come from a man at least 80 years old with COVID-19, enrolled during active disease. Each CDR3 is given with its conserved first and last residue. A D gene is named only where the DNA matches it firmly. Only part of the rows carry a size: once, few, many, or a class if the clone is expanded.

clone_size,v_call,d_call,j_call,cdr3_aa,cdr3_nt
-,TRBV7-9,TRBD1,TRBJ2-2,CASRKQGDTGELFF,TGTGCCAGTCGAAAACAGGGGGACACCGGGGAGCTGTTTTTT
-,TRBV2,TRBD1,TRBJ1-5,CASRRTGGGTYNQPQHF,TGTGCCAGCAGAAGGACAGGGGGGGGGACATACAATCAGCCCCAGCATTTT
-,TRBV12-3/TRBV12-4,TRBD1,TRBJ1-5,CASSHRGDQPQHF,TGTGCCAGCAGTCACAGGGGCGATCAGCCCCAGCATTTT
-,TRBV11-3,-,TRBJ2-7,CASSADSSYEQYF,TGTGCCAGCAGCGCCGACAGCTCCTACGAGCAGTACTTC
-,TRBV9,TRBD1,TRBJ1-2,CASSVVPGQGFYGYTF,TGTGCCAGCAGCGTAGTCCCGGGACAGGGATTCTATGGCTACACCTTC
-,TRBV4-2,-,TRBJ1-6,CASSQESREAFPLHF,TGTGCCAGCAGCCAAGAAAGCAGGGAGGCGTTCCCCCTCCACTTT
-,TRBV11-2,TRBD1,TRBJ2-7,CASSLGTGLSYEQYF,TGTGCCAGCAGCTTAGGGACAGGTTTGTCCTACGAGCAGTACTTC
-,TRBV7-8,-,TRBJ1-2,CASSFGDKRTYGYTF,TGTGCCAGCAGCTTCGGGGACAAAAGAACATATGGCTACACCTTC
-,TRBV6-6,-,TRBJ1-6,CASSYSRQVNSPLHF,TGTGCCAGCAGTTACTCGAGACAGGTAAATTCACCCCTCCACTTT
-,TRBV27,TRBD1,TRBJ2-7,CATFNARGTGGFEQYF,TGTGCAACCTTCAACGCACGCGGGACAGGGGGCTTCGAGCAGTACTTC
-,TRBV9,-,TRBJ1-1,CASSVRDKNTEAFF,TGTGCCAGCAGCGTCCGGGACAAGAACACTGAAGCTTTCTTT
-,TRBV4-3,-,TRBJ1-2,CASSPSYRNLQGGYTF,TGCGCCAGCAGCCCGAGTTACAGGAACCTGCAGGGTGGCTACACCTTC
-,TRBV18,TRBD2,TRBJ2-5,CASSPGLGETQYF,TGTGCCAGCTCACCGGGACTAGGTGAGACCCAGTACTTC
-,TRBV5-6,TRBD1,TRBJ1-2,CASSEGTGGSNYGYTF,TGTGCCAGCAGCGAGGGGACAGGGGGCTCCAACTATGGCTACACCTTC
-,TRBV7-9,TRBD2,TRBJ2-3,CASSTPTFGGRGTDTQYF,TGTGCCAGCAGCACACCCACCTTTGGCGGGAGAGGTACAGATACGCAGTATTTT
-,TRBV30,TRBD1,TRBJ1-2,CAWSLGGPGQTNYGYTF,TGTGCCTGGAGTTTAGGCGGCCCGGGACAGACTAACTATGGCTACACCTTC
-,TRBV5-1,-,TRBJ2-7,CASSSGTYEQYF,TGCGCCAGCAGCTCGGGGACCTACGAGCAGTACTTC
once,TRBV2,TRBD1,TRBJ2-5,CASSRDRQETQYF,TGTGCCAGCAGCCGGGACAGGCAAGAGACCCAGTACTTC
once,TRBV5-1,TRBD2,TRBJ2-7,CASSQRAGLSVEQYF,TGCGCCAGCAGCCAGAGAGCGGGACTCTCAGTAGAGCAGTACTTC
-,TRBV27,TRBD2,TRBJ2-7,CASSLSGLAGGYEQYF,TGTGCCAGCAGTTTATCGGGCCTAGCGGGAGGATACGAGCAGTACTTC
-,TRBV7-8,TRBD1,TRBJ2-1,CASSLGRAGGYGNEQFF,TGTGCCAGCAGCTTAGGGAGGGCAGGGGGCTATGGGAATGAGCAGTTCTTC
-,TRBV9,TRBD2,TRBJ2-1,CASSETGTSYNEQFF,TGTGCCAGCAGCGAAACCGGGACTAGTTACAATGAGCAGTTCTTC
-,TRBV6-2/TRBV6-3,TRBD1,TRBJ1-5,CASSRNTGGGQPQHF,TGTGCCAGCAGCCGAAATACAGGGGGAGGTCAGCCCCAGCATTTT
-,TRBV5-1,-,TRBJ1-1,CASSEGQKAFF,TGCGCCAGCAGCGAAGGACAGAAAGCTTTCTTT
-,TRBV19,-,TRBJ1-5,CASSINAWGGQPQHF,TGTGCCAGTAGTATTAACGCCTGGGGAGGGCAGCCCCAGCATTTT
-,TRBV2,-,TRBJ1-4,CASSELGVLMNIPKLFF,TGTGCCAGCAGTGAACTCGGAGTGCTAATGAATATCCCGAAACTGTTTTTT
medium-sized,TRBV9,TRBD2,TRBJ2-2,CASSPGLLISGKNTGELFF,TGTGCCAGCAGCCCTGGCTTACTTATTAGCGGGAAGAACACCGGGGAGCTGTTTTTT
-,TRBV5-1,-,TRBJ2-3,CASSLTGPDTQYF,TGCGCCAGCAGCTTGACAGGGCCAGATACGCAGTATTTT
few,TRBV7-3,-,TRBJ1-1,CASSLMAGQNTEAFF,TGTGCCAGCAGCTTAATGGCGGGCCAGAACACTGAAGCTTTCTTT
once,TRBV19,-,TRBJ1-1,CASRAEGSYTEAFF,TGTGCCAGTAGGGCGGAGGGTTCCTACACTGAAGCTTTCTTT
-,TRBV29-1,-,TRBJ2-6,CSVESGAGANVLTF,TGCAGCGTTGAATCCGGGGCTGGGGCCAACGTCCTGACTTTC
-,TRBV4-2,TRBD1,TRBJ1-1,CASSQPGQRNTEAFF,TGTGCCAGCAGCCAGCCGGGACAGAGGAACACTGAAGCTTTCTTT
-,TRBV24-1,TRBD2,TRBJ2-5,CATSEGGSGKETQYF,TGTGCCACCAGTGAGGGGGGGAGCGGAAAAGAGACCCAGTACTTC
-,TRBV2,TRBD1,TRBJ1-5,CASSEEAGGWQPQHF,TGTGCCAGCAGTGAAGAGGCAGGGGGTTGGCAGCCCCAGCATTTT
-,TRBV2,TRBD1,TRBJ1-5,CASSPWGQDLQPQHF,TGTGCCAGCAGCCCCTGGGGACAGGATCTTCAGCCCCAGCATTTT
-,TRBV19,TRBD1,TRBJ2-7,CASSSRDSSNIFYEQYF,TGTGCCAGTAGTTCCCGGGACAGTAGTAATATCTTCTACGAGCAGTACTTC
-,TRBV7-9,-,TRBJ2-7,CASSLAGETYEQYF,TGTGCCAGCAGCTTAGCGGGCGAAACCTACGAGCAGTACTTC
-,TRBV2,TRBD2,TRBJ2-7,CASSPPSGSSYEQYF,TGTGCCAGCAGCCCCCCTAGCGGGAGTTCTTACGAGCAGTACTTC
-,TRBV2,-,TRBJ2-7,CASSDDTHEQYF,TGTGCCAGCAGTGACGACACCCACGAGCAGTACTTC
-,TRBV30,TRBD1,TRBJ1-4,CAWSVGTGIEKLFF,TGTGCCTGGAGTGTGGGGACAGGGATAGAAAAACTGTTTTTT
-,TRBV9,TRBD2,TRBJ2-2,CASSPWTSGNTGELFF,TGTGCCAGCAGCCCCTGGACTAGCGGAAACACCGGGGAGCTGTTTTTT
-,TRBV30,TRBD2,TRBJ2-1,CAWSVGSGTKEQFF,TGTGCCTGGAGTGTAGGTAGCGGGACTAAAGAGCAGTTCTTC
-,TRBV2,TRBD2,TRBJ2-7,CASSGTSGIGSYEQYF,TGTGCCAGCAGCGGGACTAGCGGGATCGGCTCCTACGAGCAGTACTTC
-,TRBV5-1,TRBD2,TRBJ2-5,CASSLGLAGAGTQYF,TGCGCCAGCAGCTTGGGGCTAGCGGGAGCCGGGACCCAGTACTTC
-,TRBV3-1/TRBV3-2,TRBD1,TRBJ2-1,CASSQDRGSYYNEQFF,TGTGCCAGCAGCCAGGACAGGGGGAGTTACTACAATGAGCAGTTCTTC
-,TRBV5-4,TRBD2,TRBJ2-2,CASSTGGGRAPGELFF,TGTGCCAGCAGCACGGGGGGCGGGAGGGCCCCCGGGGAGCTGTTTTTT
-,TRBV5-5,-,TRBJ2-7,CASSFFEGSYEQYF,TGTGCCAGCTCCTTTTTTGAGGGTTCGTACGAGCAGTACTTC
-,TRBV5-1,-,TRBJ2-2,CASSLTGARGGTGELFF,TGCGCCAGCAGCTTGACGGGAGCCAGGGGAGGGACCGGGGAGCTGTTTTTT
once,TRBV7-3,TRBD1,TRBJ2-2,CASSYRTGQTGELFF,TGTGCCAGCAGCTACCGGACAGGGCAAACCGGGGAGCTGTTTTTT
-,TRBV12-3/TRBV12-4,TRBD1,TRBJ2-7,CASSRDRGDEQYF,TGTGCCAGCAGTCGGGACAGGGGGGACGAGCAGTACTTC
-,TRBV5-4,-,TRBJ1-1,CASSSGQNTEAFF,TGTGCCAGCAGCTCGGGACAGAACACTGAAGCTTTCTTT
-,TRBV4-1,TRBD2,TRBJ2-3,CASSLLAGIDTQYF,TGCGCCAGCAGCCTTCTAGCGGGAATAGATACGCAGTATTTT
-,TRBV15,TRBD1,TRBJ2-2,CATSPGQIWTGELFF,TGTGCCACCAGCCCGGGACAGATCTGGACCGGGGAGCTGTTTTTT
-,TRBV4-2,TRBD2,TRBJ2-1,CASSQALSGGDLYNEQFF,TGTGCCAGCAGCCAAGCATTAAGCGGGGGGGATCTCTACAATGAGCAGTTCTTC
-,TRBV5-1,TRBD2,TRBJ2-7,CASGLAGSYEQYF,TGCGCCAGCGGACTAGCGGGATCCTACGAGCAGTACTTC
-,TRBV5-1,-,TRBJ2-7,CASSLGDGGVGYEQYF,TGCGCCAGCAGCTTGGGAGATGGAGGGGTTGGGTACGAGCAGTACTTC
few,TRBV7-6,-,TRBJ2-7,CASSPGQLGQYF,TGTGCCAGCAGCCCTGGACAGTTGGGGCAGTACTTC